This is a list of T cell receptor beta chains from one sample in a study of blood T cell repertoires in COVID-19. Profiled with immunoSEQ multiplex PCR; TCRdb holds only in-frame clones, not every one. The sample shows about 260,000 clones, around 90% of them seen only once. Sequenced input: peripheral blood. All receptors come from a human donor in a cohort sampled during active COVID-19. Both conserved end residues are part of each CDR3. D genes are given only for firm matches. Size tells how often a clone was seen (once, few, many) or the class of an expanded clone, and some rows leave it out.

DNA | CDR3 | size | J | D | V
TGTGCCTGGAGGGTAGTAGGAAACACCATATATTTT | CAWRVVGNTIYF | - | TRBJ1-3 | - | TRBV30
TGTGCCACCAGTGATTTAGGGACAGGGAAGGAAGAGACCCAGTACTTC | CATSDLGTGKEETQYF | - | TRBJ2-5 | TRBD1 | TRBV24-1
TGTGCCAGCTCACCATTTGGTACAGGGCACTACGAGCAGTACTTC | CASSPFGTGHYEQYF | - | TRBJ2-7 | - | TRBV18
TGTGCCAGCAGTGGTCTGATAGACTCGTACTCTGGAAACACCATATATTTT | CASSGLIDSYSGNTIYF | - | TRBJ1-3 | - | TRBV25-1
TGTGCCAGCAGTTTCTTGGGTTCCGACAGGGGAAAATCTGAAGCTTTCTTT | CASSFLGSDRGKSEAFF | once | TRBJ1-1 | TRBD1 | TRBV27
TGTGCCAGCAGTTTTGGCGGGAACGAGCAGTACTTC | CASSFGGNEQYF | - | TRBJ2-7 | - | TRBV27
TGCGCCAGCAGCTCCCGGCCGGAGTCCTACGAGCAGTACTTC | CASSSRPESYEQYF | - | TRBJ2-7 | - | TRBV5-1
TGTGCCAGCAGCTTCCGGACAGGAAGCGATCAGCCCCAGCATTTT | CASSFRTGSDQPQHF | - | TRBJ1-5 | TRBD1 | TRBV7-2
TGTGCCAGCAGCCCAACCTCCGGGACTAGCGGGATGAGGGGCGGGGAGCTGTTTTTT | CASSPTSGTSGMRGGELFF | - | TRBJ2-2 | TRBD2 | TRBV27
TGTGCCAGCAGTCAACTCACAATGAGGGTCGGCAATCAGCCCCAGCATTTT | CASSQLTMRVGNQPQHF | - | TRBJ1-5 | - | TRBV6-6
TGTGCCAGCAGTGGAGGACTGCCATACAATGAGCAGTTCTTC | CASSGGLPYNEQFF | - | TRBJ2-1 | - | TRBV3-1/TRBV3-2
TGTGCCAGCAGCCTGGGAGGGACGACCTCCTACGAGCAGTACTTC | CASSLGGTTSYEQYF | - | TRBJ2-7 | TRBD2 | TRBV7-2
TGTGCCATCAGTGAGGGGGCAGGGGGCGTTGACCTTACCTACGAGCAGTACTTC | CAISEGAGGVDLTYEQYF | - | TRBJ2-7 | TRBD1 | TRBV10-3
TGTGCCAGCAGTCCCCGGAGGTATGCGGGTAATTCACCCCTCCACTTT | CASSPRRYAGNSPLHF | - | TRBJ1-6 | - | TRBV28
TGTGCCAGTAGTCCCGAGCGGGAGGCCTACGAGCAGTACTTC | CASSPEREAYEQYF | - | TRBJ2-7 | TRBD2 | TRBV19
TGTGCCAGCTCCCGGGCCAGGGGCACTGAAGCTTTCTTT | CASSRARGTEAFF | - | TRBJ1-1 | - | TRBV6-5
TGTGCCAGCAGCGAACGGGACGAGCAGTACTTC | CASSERDEQYF | - | TRBJ2-7 | - | TRBV12-3/TRBV12-4
TGTGCCAGCAGCCGAGACCTACTAGCGGCCATCTCCTACGAGCAGTACTTC | CASSRDLLAAISYEQYF | - | TRBJ2-7 | TRBD2 | TRBV3-1/TRBV3-2
TGTGCCTGGAGTAGACAGGGGGAGACCCAGTACTTC | CAWSRQGETQYF | - | TRBJ2-5 | TRBD1 | TRBV30
TGTGCCAGCAGTTTACAGGGGGGCGGCTACACCTTC | CASSLQGGGYTF | few | TRBJ1-2 | TRBD1 | TRBV28
TGTGCCAGCTCGTACCTAGTTGGAACAGATACGCAGTATTTT | CASSYLVGTDTQYF | - | TRBJ2-3 | - | TRBV18
TGTGCCAGCAGCTCAAAGGGCGCAGGGCTCGGAAACACCATATATTTT | CASSSKGAGLGNTIYF | once | TRBJ1-3 | - | TRBV7-9
TGTGCCACCAGTGATGGCGGACAGGGGATCACCGGGGAGCTGTTTTTT | CATSDGGQGITGELFF | - | TRBJ2-2 | TRBD1 | TRBV24-1
TGTGCCAGCAGTTACTCAGGGGGCCACGAGCAGTACTTC | CASSYSGGHEQYF | - | TRBJ2-7 | TRBD1 | TRBV6-5
TGTGCCAGCAGTTCAGGGTTGAATCAGCCCCAGCATTTT | CASSSGLNQPQHF | - | TRBJ1-5 | - | TRBV28
TGTGCCAGCAGCCCTGCGGGGGTCAACTATGGCTACACCTTC | CASSPAGVNYGYTF | - | TRBJ1-2 | - | TRBV28
TGTGCCACCGCGGGGGTCTACGAGCAGTACTTC | CATAGVYEQYF | - | TRBJ2-7 | TRBD2 | TRBV28
TGTGCCAGCAGCCGGAGGACAGGGGGCTCTGGAAACACCATATATTTT | CASSRRTGGSGNTIYF | - | TRBJ1-3 | TRBD1 | TRBV7-2
TGTGCCAGCAGTTCCATATGGTTCGCAGGGGGTCCCTACGAGCAGTACTTC | CASSSIWFAGGPYEQYF | once | TRBJ2-7 | TRBD1 | TRBV6-2/TRBV6-3
TGTGCCAGCAGCCAAGCGAGAAACACTGAAGCTTTCTTT | CASSQARNTEAFF | - | TRBJ1-1 | - | TRBV3-1/TRBV3-2